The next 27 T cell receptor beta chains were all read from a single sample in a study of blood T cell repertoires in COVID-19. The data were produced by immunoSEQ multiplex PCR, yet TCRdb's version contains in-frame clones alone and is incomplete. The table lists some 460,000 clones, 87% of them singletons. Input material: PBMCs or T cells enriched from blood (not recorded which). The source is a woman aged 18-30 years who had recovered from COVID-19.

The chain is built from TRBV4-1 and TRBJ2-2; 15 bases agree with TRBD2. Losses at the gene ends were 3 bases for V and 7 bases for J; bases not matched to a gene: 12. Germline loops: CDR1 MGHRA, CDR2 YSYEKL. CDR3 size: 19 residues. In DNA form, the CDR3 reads TGCGCCAGCAGCCAGTCTCCCGGGACTAGCGGGGGGAAGGGCGGGGAGCTGTTTTTT. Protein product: CASSQSPGTSGGKGGELFF.

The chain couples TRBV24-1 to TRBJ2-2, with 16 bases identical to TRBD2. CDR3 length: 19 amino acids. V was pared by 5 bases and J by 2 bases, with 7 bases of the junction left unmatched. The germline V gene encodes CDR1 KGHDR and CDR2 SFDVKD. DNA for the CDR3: TGTGCCACCAGTGGTACCGGGACTAGCGGGGGGGATAACACCGGGGAGCTGTTTTTT. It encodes CATSGTGTSGGDNTGELFF.

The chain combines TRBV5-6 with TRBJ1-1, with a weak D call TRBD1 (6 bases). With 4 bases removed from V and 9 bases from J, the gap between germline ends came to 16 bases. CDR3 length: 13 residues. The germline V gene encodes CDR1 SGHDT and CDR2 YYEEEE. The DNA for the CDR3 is TGTGCCAGCAGCCCCTCAGAACAGGGAAAAGCTTTCTTT. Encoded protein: CASSPSEQGKAFF.

CDR3 in amino acids: CASSYGGNEKLFF. The CDR3, as DNA: TGTGCCAGCAGTTACGGCGGAAATGAAAAACTGTTTTTT. The chain recombines TRBV6-5 with TRBJ1-4, with unresolved D. Germline V gives CDR1 MNHEY, CDR2 SVGAGI. Trimming removed 2 bases at V and 5 bases at J, with 6 bases between. This CDR3 has 13 residues.

As DNA, the CDR3 is TGTGCCACCAGGACTAGCGGTGTGGAGACCCAGTACTTC. Amino acids: CATRTSGVETQYF. The gene calls are TRBV19 and TRBJ2-5, with 10 bases lining up with TRBD2. After removal of 10 bases from V and 5 bases from J, the junction contained 7 bases not matched to a gene. Germline-derived CDR1 and CDR2 are LNHDA and SQIVND (reference sequence). This CDR3 is 13 amino acids long.

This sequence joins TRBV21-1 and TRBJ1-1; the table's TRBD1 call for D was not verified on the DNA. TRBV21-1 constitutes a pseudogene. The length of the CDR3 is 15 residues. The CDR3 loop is CATRDRGPLNTEAFF. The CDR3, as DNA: TGTGCCACCCGGGACAGGGGACCCCTGAACACTGAAGCTTTCTTT.

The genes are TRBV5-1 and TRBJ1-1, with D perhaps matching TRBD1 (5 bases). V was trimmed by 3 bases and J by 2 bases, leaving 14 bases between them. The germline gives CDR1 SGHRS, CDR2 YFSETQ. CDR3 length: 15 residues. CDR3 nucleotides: TGCGCCAGCAGCTCCGGGGGAGTTAGTAACACTGAAGCTTTCTTT. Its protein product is CASSSGGVSNTEAFF.

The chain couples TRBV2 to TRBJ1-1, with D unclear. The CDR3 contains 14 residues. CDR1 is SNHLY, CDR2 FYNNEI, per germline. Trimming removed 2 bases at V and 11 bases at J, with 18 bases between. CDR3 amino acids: CASSELDPSGMAFF. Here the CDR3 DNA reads TGTGCCAGCAGTGAACTAGACCCGTCGGGGATGGCTTTCTTT.

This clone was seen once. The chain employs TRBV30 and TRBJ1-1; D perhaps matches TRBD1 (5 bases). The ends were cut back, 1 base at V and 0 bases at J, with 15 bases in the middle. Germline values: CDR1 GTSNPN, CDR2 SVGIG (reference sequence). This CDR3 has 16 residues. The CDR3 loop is CAWSAGMAILNTEAFF. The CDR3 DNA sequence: TGTGCCTGGAGTGCAGGGATGGCAATCCTGAACACTGAAGCTTTCTTT.

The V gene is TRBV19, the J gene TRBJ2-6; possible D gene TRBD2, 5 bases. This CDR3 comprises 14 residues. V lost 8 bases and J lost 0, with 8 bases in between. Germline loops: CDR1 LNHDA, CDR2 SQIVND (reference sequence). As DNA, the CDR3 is TGTGCCAGTGGAGCGGTCTCTGGGGCCAACGTCCTGACTTTC. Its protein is CASGAVSGANVLTF.

The CDR3: CAWTAGNTIYF. In DNA, the CDR3 is TGTGCCTGGACAGCTGGAAACACCATATATTTT. This chain connects TRBV30 to TRBJ1-3; unclear D gene. Deletions cut 4 bases from V and 2 bases from J, with 3 bases between. Germline V gives CDR1 GTSNPN, CDR2 SVGIG (reference sequence). There are 11 residues in the CDR3.

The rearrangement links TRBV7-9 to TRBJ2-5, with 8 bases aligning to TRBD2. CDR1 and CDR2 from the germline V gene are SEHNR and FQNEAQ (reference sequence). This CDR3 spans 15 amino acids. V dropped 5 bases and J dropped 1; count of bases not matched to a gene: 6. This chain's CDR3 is CASSPTSDSQETQYF. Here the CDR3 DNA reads TGTGCCAGCAGCCCGACTAGCGACAGCCAAGAGACCCAGTACTTC.

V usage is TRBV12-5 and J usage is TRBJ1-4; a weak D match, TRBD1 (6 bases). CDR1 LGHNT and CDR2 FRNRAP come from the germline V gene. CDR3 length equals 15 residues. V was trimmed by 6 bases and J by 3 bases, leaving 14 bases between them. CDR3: CASGTQGGANEKLFF. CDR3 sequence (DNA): TGTGCTAGTGGGACACAGGGAGGGGCTAATGAAAAACTGTTTTTT.

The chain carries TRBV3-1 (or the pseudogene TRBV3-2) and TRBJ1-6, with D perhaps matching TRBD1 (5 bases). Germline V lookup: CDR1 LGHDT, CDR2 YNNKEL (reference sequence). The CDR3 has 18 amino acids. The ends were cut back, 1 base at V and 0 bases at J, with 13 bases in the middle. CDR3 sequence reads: CASSQALGGGSYNSPLHF. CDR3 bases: TGTGCCAGCAGCCAAGCCCTCGGCGGGGGCTCCTATAATTCACCCCTCCACTTT.

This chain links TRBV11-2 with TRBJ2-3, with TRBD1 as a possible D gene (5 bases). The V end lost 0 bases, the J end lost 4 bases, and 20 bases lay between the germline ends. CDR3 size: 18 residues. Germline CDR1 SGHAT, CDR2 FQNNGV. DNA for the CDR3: TGTGCCAGCAGCTTAGATCTACGACTCACCTGGGGCCCAGATACGCAGTATTTT. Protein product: CASSLDLRLTWGPDTQYF.

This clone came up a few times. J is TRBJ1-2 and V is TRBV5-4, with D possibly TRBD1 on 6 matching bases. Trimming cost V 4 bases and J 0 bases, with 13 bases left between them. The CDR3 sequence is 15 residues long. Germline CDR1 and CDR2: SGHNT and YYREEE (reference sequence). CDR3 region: CASSGGGASNYGYTF. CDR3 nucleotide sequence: TGTGCCAGCAGCGGTGGGGGGGCTTCTAACTATGGCTACACCTTC. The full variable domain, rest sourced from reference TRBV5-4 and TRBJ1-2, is ETGVTQSPTHLIKTRGQQVTLRCSSQSGHNTVSWYQQALGQGPQFIFQYYREEENGRGNFPPRFSGLQFPNYSSELNVNALELDDSALYLCASSGGGASNYGYTFGSGTRLTVV.

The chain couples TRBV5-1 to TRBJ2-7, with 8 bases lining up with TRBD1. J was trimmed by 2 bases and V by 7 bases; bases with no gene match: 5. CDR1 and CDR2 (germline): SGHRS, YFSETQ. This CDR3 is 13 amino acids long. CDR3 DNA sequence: TGCGCCAGCCGATGGGACAGGACCTACGAGCAGTACTTC. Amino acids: CASRWDRTYEQYF.

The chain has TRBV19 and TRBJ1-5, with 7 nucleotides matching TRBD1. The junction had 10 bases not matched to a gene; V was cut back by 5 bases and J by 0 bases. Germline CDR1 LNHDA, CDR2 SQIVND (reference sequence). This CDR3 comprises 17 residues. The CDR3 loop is CASSPSRDSYSNQPQHF. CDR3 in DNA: TGTGCCAGTAGTCCGTCCCGGGACAGCTATAGCAATCAGCCCCAGCATTTT.

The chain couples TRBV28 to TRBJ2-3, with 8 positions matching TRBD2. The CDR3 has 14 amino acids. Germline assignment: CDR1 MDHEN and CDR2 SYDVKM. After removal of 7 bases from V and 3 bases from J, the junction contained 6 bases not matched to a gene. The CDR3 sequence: CASNGGETTDTQYF. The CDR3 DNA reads TGTGCCAGCAACGGGGGGGAGACGACAGATACGCAGTATTTT.

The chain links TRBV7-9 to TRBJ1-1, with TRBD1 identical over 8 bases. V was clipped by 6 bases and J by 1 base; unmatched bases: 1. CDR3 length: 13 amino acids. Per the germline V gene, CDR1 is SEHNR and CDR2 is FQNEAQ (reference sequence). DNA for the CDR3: TGTGCCAGCAGTGACAGGGGGAACACTGAAGCTTTCTTT. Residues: CASSDRGNTEAFF.

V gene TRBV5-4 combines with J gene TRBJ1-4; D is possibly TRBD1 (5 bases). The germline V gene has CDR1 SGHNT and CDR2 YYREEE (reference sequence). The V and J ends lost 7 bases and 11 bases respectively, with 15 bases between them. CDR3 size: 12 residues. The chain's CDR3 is CASHGGGTKLFF. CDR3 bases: TGTGCCAGCCACGGGGGGGGGACGAAACTGTTTTTT.

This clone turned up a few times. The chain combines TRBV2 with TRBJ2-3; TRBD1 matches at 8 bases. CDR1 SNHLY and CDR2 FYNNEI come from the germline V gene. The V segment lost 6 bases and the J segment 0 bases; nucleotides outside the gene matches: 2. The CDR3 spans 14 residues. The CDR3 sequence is CASRRQGSTDTQYF. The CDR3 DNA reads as TGTGCCAGCAGACGACAGGGGAGCACAGATACGCAGTATTTT.

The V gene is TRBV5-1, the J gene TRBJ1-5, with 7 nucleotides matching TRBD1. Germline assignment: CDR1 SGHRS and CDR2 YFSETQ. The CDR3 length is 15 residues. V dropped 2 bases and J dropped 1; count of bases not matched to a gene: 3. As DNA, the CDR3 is TGCGCCAGCAGCTTTGCAGGGGGAAGCAATCAGCCCCAGCATTTT. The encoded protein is CASSFAGGSNQPQHF.

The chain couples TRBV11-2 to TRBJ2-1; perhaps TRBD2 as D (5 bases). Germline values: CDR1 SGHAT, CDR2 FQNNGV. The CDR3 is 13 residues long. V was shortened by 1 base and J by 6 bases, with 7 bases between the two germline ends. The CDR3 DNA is TGTGCCAGCAGCTTAGGAGGGTCCAATGAGCAGTTCTTC. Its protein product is CASSLGGSNEQFF.

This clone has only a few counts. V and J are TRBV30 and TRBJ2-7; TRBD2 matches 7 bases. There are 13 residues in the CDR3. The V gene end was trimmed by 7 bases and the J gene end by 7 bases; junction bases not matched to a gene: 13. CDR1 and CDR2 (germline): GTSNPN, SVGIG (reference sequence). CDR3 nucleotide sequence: TGTGCCTTCAAACTAACGGGAGGTCTGGAGCAGTACTTC. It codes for CAFKLTGGLEQYF.

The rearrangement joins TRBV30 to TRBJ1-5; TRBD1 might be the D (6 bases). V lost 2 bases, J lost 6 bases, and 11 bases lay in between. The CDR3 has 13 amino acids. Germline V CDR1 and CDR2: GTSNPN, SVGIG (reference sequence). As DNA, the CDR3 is TGTGCCTGGAGTCCGGGCAGGGGTCAGCCCCAGCATTTT. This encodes CAWSPGRGQPQHF.

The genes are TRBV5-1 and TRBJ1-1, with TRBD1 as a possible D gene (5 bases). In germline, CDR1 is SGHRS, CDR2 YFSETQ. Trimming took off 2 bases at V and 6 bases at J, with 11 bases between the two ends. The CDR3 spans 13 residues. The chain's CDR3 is CASSLTGSAEAFF. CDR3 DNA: TGCGCCAGCAGCTTAACAGGTTCGGCTGAAGCTTTCTTT.